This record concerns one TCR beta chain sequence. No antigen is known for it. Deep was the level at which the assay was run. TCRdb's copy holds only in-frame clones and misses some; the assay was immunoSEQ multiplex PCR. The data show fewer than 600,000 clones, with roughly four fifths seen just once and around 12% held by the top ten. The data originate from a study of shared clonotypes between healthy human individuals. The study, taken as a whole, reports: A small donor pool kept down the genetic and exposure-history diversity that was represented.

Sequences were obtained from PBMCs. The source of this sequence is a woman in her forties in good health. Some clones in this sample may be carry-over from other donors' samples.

The chain's CDR3 is CASSETTGTYSNQPQHF. DNA of the CDR3: TGTGCCAGCAGTGAAACTACCGGGACATATAGCAATCAGCCCCAGCATTTT. V usage is TRBV6-1 and J usage is TRBJ1-5; D possibly corresponds to TRBD1 (6 bases). Germline CDR1 is MNHNS and CDR2 is SASEGT. The germline V and J ends were trimmed by 2 bases and 0 bases, with 14 bases remaining between them. CDR3 size: 17 residues.